This TCR beta chain appears in the sequencing data of a study of CD8+CD57+ T cells in acquired aplastic anemia. Study summary: DNA recovered from sorted CD4+ and CD8+ cells had a mean of approximately 3.2 ug.

The sequenced patients had an expansion of CD8+CD57+ cells seen by flow cytometry. There was no therapy given to any patient before the blood sampling took place. In this sample, this clonotype turned up many times. Its antigen is as yet unknown. It was genomic DNA that served as the template for profiling TCR beta VDJ and CDR3. TCRdb called the reads again in MiXCR, with one record for every CDR3 protein. The repertoire holds approximately 300,000 distinct CDR3 sequences, 56% seen once, with roughly 1.3% in the top ten. Study-wide points: Researchers reported that CD8+ Simpson's diversity was not significantly different in patients versus controls.

The specimen was sorted CD4+, CD8+, or CD8+CD57+ T cells (not recorded which) from PBMCs. The receptor comes from a human donor with aplastic anemia.

The CDR3 bases are TGTGCCAGCACCCGCACCGGGACAGGGGGCATGGGGGAGCTGTTTTTT. It is translated as CASTRTGTGGMGELFF. The chain links TRBV7-6 to TRBJ2-2, with TRBD1 matching over 12 bases. Trimming took 7 bases from V and 8 from J; bases not matched to a gene: 11. Germline CDR1 is SGHVS and CDR2 is FNYEAQ. There are 16 residues in the CDR3. The full variable domain, rest sourced from reference TRBV7-6 and TRBJ2-2, is GAGVSQSPRYKVTKRGQDVALRCDPISGHVSLYWYRQALGQGPEFLTYFNYEAQQDKSGLPNDRFSAERPEGSISTLTIQRTEQRDSAMYRCASTRTGTGGMGELFFGEGSRLTVL.